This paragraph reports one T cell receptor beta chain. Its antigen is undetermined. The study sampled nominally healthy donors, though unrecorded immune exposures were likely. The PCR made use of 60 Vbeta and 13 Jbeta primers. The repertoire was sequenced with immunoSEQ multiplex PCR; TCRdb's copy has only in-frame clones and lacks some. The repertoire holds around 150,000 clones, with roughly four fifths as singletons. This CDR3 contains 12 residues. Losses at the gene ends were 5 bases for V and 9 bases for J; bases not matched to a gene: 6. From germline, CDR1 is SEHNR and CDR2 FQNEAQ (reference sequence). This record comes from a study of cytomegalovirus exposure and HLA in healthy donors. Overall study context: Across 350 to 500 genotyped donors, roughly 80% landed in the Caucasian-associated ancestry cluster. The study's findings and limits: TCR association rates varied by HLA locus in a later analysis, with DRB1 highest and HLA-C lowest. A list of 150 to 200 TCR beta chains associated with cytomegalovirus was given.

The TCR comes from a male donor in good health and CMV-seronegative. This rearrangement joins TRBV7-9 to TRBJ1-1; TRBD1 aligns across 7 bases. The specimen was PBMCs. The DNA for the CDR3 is TGTGCCAGCAGCGACCCACAGGGGAAAGCTTTCTTT. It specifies CASSDPQGKAFF.